Presented here are 12 T cell receptor beta chains from one specimen sequenced in a study of blood T cell repertoires in COVID-19. The method was immunoSEQ multiplex PCR; TCRdb's version includes in-frame clones alone and lacks a portion of them. The sample includes 120,000 to 150,000 clones, 75% to 90% seen only once; the top ten take approximately 4.1%. Sample: peripheral blood. These receptors all stem from a woman of 80 years or more with acute or convalescent COVID-19.

Only one count was recorded for this clone. The chain employs TRBV6-6 and TRBJ2-3, with D maybe TRBD2 (5 bases). Germline CDR1 is MNHNY and CDR2 is SVGAGI (reference sequence). This CDR3 has 15 amino acids. The V and J ends lost 8 bases and 1 base respectively, with 16 bases between them. The chain's CDR3 is CASSYPGGGTDTQYF. The DNA of the CDR3 is TGTGCCAGCTCCTACCCAGGAGGTGGCACAGATACGCAGTATTTT.

The table lists this clone with many counts. The V gene is TRBV7-9, the J gene TRBJ1-2, with a weak D call TRBD1 (5 bases). Trimming cost V 0 bases and J 3 bases, with 11 bases left between them. The CDR3 sequence is 15 residues long. Germline values: CDR1 SEHNR, CDR2 FQNEAQ (reference sequence). The DNA of the CDR3 is TGTGCCAGCAGCTTAGCTTCGACGGGGGACTATGGCTACACCTTC. It encodes CASSLASTGDYGYTF. The full variable domain, rest sourced from reference TRBV7-9 and TRBJ1-2, is DTGVSQNPRHKITKRGQNVTFRCDPISEHNRLYWYRQTLGQGPEFLTYFQNEAQLEKSRLLSDRFSAERPKGSFSTLEIQRTEQGDSAMYLCASSLASTGDYGYTFGSGTRLTVV.

This chain's CDR3 is CASSRTGIFWGYTF. The CDR3 DNA follows: TGTGCCAGCAGCCGGACAGGGATCTTCTGGGGCTACACCTTC. V and J are TRBV28 and TRBJ1-2; 8 nucleotides line up with TRBD1. This CDR3 has 14 residues. V lost 6 bases to trimming and J lost 8 bases; unmatched junction nucleotides: 11. Germline loops: CDR1 MDHEN, CDR2 SYDVKM.

V is TRBV28 and J is TRBJ2-7; perhaps TRBD1 as D (6 bases). CDR3 length: 16 amino acids. Trimming cost V 3 bases and J 5 bases, with 20 bases left between them. The germline CDR1 and CDR2 sequences are MDHEN and SYDVKM. The DNA of the CDR3 is TGTGCCAGCAGTTTGGTTCCGGGCTTCGCAGGGGACGAGCAGTACTTC. Residues: CASSLVPGFAGDEQYF.

V gene TRBV7-9 combines with J gene TRBJ2-7; D is perhaps TRBD1 (6 bases). V was shortened by 8 bases and J by 6 bases, with 23 bases between the two germline ends. The germline V gene has CDR1 SEHNR and CDR2 FQNEAQ (reference sequence). This CDR3 has 15 amino acids. This CDR3 is CASANPGAPSVEQYF. CDR3 bases: TGTGCCAGCGCAAACCCAGGGGCCCCGTCAGTCGAGCAGTACTTC.

This clone was detected only once. This rearrangement joins TRBV4-1 to TRBJ2-7, with D perhaps matching TRBD1 (5 bases). The germline gives CDR1 MGHRA, CDR2 YSYEKL. The V and J ends lost 0 bases and 3 bases respectively, with 18 bases between them. This CDR3 has 17 residues. The CDR3 region has the DNA TGCGCCAGCAGCCAAGATTCAGTTCAGGACATTCACTACGAGCAGTACTTC. Residues: CASSQDSVQDIHYEQYF.

The CDR3 loop reads CSVAPGGNYGYTF. Written as DNA, the CDR3 is TGCAGCGTTGCGCCAGGTGGGAACTATGGCTACACCTTC. The chain carries TRBV29-1 and TRBJ1-2; D unresolved. V shed 4 bases and J shed 2 bases, with 11 bases lying between them. The CDR3 is 13 residues long. From germline, CDR1 is SQVTM and CDR2 ANQGSEA.

This clone appeared a few times. The chain couples TRBV5-1 to TRBJ1-5; maybe TRBD1 (5 bases). This CDR3 has 15 residues. Deletions cut 1 base from V and 7 bases from J, with 15 bases between. Per germline, CDR1 SGHRS and CDR2 YFSETQ. This CDR3 is CASSLSGVHSQPQHF. Here the CDR3 DNA reads TGCGCCAGCAGCTTGTCGGGGGTTCACTCCCAGCCCCAGCATTTT.

The rearrangement uses TRBV4-1 and TRBJ1-4, with a weak D call TRBD1 (5 bases). This CDR3 region has 18 residues. CDR1 is MGHRA and CDR2 is YSYEKL in the germline V gene. V lost 2 bases, J lost 13 bases, and 29 bases lay in between. The CDR3 nucleotides are TGCGCCAGCAGCCAACCCTTGGCCCCGGGGGTACTGAATGCTCGACTGTTTTTT. Translation: CASSQPLAPGVLNARLFF.

The V gene is TRBV2, the J gene TRBJ2-7; no clear D gene. The CDR3 is made up of 14 amino acids. Trimming stripped 4 bases from V and 2 bases from J, with 12 bases between. In germline, CDR1 is SNHLY, CDR2 FYNNEI. Written as DNA, the CDR3 is TGTGCCAGCAGTGGACGGCAGGCCCCCTACGAGCAGTACTTC. This encodes CASSGRQAPYEQYF.

This rearrangement joins TRBV6-6 to TRBJ1-1; TRBD1 aligns across 10 bases. Trimming took 5 bases from V and 6 from J; bases not matched to a gene: 3. The CDR3 has 13 residues. Looked up from germline, CDR1 is MNHNY and CDR2 is SVGAGI (reference sequence). CDR3 sequence (DNA): TGTGCCAGCAGTGACAGGGGGCTCCCTGAAGCTTTCTTT. Translating gives CASSDRGLPEAFF.

This sequence joins TRBV30 and TRBJ1-3; tentatively, D is TRBD1 (6 bases). There are 13 residues in the CDR3. Germline V lookup: CDR1 GTSNPN, CDR2 SVGIG (reference sequence). The DNA for the CDR3 is TGTGTCGGGACATTAGTCTCTGGAAACACCATATATTTT. This gives the protein CVGTLVSGNTIYF.